These 5 T cell receptor beta chains share one sample of origin, sequenced in a study of blood T cell repertoires in COVID-19. Generated by immunoSEQ multiplex PCR, the TCRdb table keeps only in-frame clones and is missing some. The table includes more than 150,000 clones, roughly 90% detected once. Sequenced: peripheral blood. The source of these receptors is a man between 60 and 70 years old with acute or convalescent COVID-19.

J is TRBJ1-4 and V is TRBV7-9; 12 bases align to TRBD1. This CDR3 spans 17 amino acids. Germline lookup yields CDR1 SEHNR and CDR2 FQNEAQ (reference sequence). V was clipped by 3 bases and J by 0 bases; unmatched bases: 2. CDR3 protein: CASSFGTGGATNEKLFF. CDR3 bases: TGTGCCAGCAGCTTCGGGACAGGGGGCGCAACTAATGAAAAACTGTTTTTT.

The rearrangement links TRBV9 to TRBJ1-1, with TRBD1 matching over 8 bases. The V gene's germline CDR1 is SGDLS and CDR2 YYNGEE. The length of the CDR3 is 13 residues. After removal of 3 bases from V and 4 bases from J, the junction contained 2 bases not matched to a gene. CDR3 loop: CASSAQGGTEAFF. The CDR3, as DNA: TGTGCCAGCAGCGCACAGGGGGGCACTGAAGCTTTCTTT. The complete variable domain, with remaining parts taken from reference TRBV9 and TRBJ1-1, reads DSGVTQTPKHLITATGQRVTLRCSPRSGDLSVYWYQQSLDQGLQFLIQYYNGEERAKGNILERFSAQQFPDLHSELNLSSLELGDSALYFCASSAQGGTEAFFGQGTRLTVV.

The chain carries TRBV27 and TRBJ2-7; TRBD1 aligns across 11 bases. Germline CDR1 MNHEY, CDR2 SMNVEV (reference sequence). V lost 4 bases, J lost 3 bases, and 5 bases stayed unmatched. The length of the CDR3 is 15 residues. The CDR3 DNA sequence: TGTGCCAGCAGTTCCTCTGGGACAGGGGGCTACGAGCAGTACTTC. It specifies CASSSSGTGGYEQYF.

The chain carries TRBV19 and TRBJ1-6; 7 nucleotides line up with TRBD1. Germline trimming cut 6 bases from V and 9 bases from J; bases unmatched to any gene: 8. The CDR3 runs 14 residues. Germline CDR1 and CDR2: LNHDA and SQIVND (reference sequence). This chain's CDR3 is CASSHRDRPSPLHF. CDR3 nucleotides: TGTGCCAGTAGCCACCGGGACAGACCTTCACCCCTCCACTTT.

V usage is TRBV5-3 and J usage is TRBJ1-1; 7 bases match TRBD1. TRBV5-3 is filed as an ORF, its function uncertain. The CDR3 extends over 16 amino acids. V shed 1 base and J 7 bases; nucleotides not matched to a gene: 13. Written as DNA, the CDR3 is TGTGCCAGAAGCTTGTGGCTAGGGGGCGCCTCCTATGAAGCTTTCTTT. Amino acids: CARSLWLGGASYEAFF.